The entry that follows covers one T cell receptor beta chain sequence. This sample is drawn from a study of blood T cell repertoires in COVID-19. Study as a whole: From T cells, B-cell-depleted T cells, or PBMCs came the material, which was cDNA or gDNA.

The assay was immunoSEQ multiplex PCR, and TCRdb's table has in-frame clones only and misses some. The repertoire includes under 300,000 clones, 75% to 90% of them detected once, and about 1.9% sits in the top ten. V lost 2 bases and J lost 3; bases outside the gene matches: 4. CDR1 KGHSH and CDR2 LQKENI come from the germline V gene. The CDR3 spans 15 residues. The sequence derives from a woman in her forties or fifties who had recovered from COVID-19. V usage is TRBV18 and J usage is TRBJ2-5, with 9 bases lining up with TRBD1. Sequencing used PBMCs or T cells enriched from blood (not recorded which). This chain's CDR3 is CASSPATGGEETQYF. In DNA form, the CDR3 reads TGTGCCAGCTCACCAGCCACAGGGGGCGAAGAGACCCAGTACTTC.